This T cell receptor (beta chain) was retrieved from a study of tumor-infiltrating lymphocytes in primary liver carcinoma. Study-wide background: Yields of productive TCRbeta reads ranged from roughly 3.65 to 7.13 million per sample and were similar across tissue types. Findings of the study overall: The use of bulk unsorted samples meant that CD4+ and CD8+ repertoires were not compared. Tumors and blood were compared for top-250-clone fraction, and tumors had the significantly higher value (p = 0.039).

Unsorted whole blood yielded the blood RNA, and germline DNA was also extracted. Patients were treatment-naive with chronic HBV infection. cDNA specific to TCR beta was made from approximately 0.55 ug of total RNA, with a constant-region primer employed for priming. Three nested multiplex PCR rounds, a slightly modified ARM-PCR method, built the TCR beta libraries. A C-beta reverse primer was combined with TRBV1-TRBV30 forward primers in the first two PCR rounds, and each round had approximately 9 cycles. MiXCR, applied by TCRdb to the multiplex PCR reads, yields one record per CDR3 protein. The sample contains approximately 340,000 distinct CDR3 sequences, less than 65% of which appear only once. Regarding this clonotype: Its target is not known. Possible read error: a much larger clone is one base away.

The CDR3 is made up of 13 amino acids. V lost 2 bases and J 6 bases, leaving 7 bases between the germline ends. Germline V gene sequence: CDR1 MNHEY, CDR2 SVGAGI. This TCR was recovered from a man between 40 and 49 years old with primary liver carcinoma and hepatitis B virus infection. Sequences were obtained from peripheral blood. V usage is TRBV6-5 and J usage is TRBJ2-2; D is perhaps TRBD2 (5 bases). The CDR3 reads CASSYGSSGELFF. The CDR3 nucleotides read TGTGCCAGCAGTTACGGGAGCTCCGGGGAGCTGTTTTTT.